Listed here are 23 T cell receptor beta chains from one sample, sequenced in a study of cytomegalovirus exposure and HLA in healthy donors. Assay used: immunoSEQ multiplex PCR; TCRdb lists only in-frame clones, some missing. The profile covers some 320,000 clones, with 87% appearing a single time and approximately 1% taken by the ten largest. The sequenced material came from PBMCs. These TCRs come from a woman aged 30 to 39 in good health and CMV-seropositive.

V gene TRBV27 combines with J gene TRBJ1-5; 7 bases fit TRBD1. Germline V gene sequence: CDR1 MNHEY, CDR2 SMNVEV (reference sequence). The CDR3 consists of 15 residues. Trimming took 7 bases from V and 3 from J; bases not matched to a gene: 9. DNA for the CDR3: TGTGCCAGCAAAATCCGGGACAGCATCAATCAGCCCCAGCATTTT. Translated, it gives CASKIRDSINQPQHF.

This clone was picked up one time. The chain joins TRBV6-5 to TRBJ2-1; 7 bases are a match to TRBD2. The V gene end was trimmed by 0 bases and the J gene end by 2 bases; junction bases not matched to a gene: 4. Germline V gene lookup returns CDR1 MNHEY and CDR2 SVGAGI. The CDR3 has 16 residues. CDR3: CASSYSGSGAYNEQFF. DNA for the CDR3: TGTGCCAGCAGTTACTCAGGGAGCGGGGCCTACAATGAGCAGTTCTTC.

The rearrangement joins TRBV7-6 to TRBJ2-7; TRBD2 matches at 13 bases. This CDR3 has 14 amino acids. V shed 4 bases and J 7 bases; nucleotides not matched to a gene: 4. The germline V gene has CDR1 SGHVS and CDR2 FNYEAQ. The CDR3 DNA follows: TGTGCCAGCAGCTCGGGACTAGCGGGGCGGGAGCAGTACTTC. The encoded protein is CASSSGLAGREQYF.

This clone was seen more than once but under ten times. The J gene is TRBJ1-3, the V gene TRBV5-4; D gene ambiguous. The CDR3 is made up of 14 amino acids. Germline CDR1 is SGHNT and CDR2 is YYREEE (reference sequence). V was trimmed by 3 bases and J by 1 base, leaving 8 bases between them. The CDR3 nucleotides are TGTGCCAGCAGCTACGGGCTGTCTGGAAACACCATATATTTT. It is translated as CASSYGLSGNTIYF.

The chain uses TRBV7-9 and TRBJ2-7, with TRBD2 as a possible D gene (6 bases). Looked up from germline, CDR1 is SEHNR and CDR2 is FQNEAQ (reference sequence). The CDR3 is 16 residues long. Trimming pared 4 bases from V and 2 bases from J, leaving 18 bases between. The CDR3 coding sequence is TGTGCCAGCAGCTCCCCTTCGGCGGGGAGGACCTACGAGCAGTACTTC. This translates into CASSSPSAGRTYEQYF.

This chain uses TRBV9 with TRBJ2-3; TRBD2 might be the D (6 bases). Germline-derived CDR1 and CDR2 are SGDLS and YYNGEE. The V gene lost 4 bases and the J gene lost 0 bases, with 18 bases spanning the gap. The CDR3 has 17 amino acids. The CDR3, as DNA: TGTGCCAGCAGCCTAGAATGGAGGGGCCGGAGCACAGATACGCAGTATTTT. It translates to CASSLEWRGRSTDTQYF.

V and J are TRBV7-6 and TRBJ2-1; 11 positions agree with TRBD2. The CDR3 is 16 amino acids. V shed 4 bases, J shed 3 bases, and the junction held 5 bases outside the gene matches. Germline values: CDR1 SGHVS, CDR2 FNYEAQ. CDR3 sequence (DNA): TGTGCCAGCAGCTCAAGCCTAGCGGGAGGCTACAATGAGCAGTTCTTC. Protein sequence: CASSSSLAGGYNEQFF.

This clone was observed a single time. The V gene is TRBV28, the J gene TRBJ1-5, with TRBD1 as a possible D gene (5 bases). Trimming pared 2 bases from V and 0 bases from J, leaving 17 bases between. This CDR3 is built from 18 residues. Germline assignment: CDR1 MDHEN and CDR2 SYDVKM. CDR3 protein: CASSLRGSGTGSNQPQHF. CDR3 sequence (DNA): TGTGCCAGCAGTTTACGGGGGTCTGGGACTGGTAGCAATCAGCCCCAGCATTTT.

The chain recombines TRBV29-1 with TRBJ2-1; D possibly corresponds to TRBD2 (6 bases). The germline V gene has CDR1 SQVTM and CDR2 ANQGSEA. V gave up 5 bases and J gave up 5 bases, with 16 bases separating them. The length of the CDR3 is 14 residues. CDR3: CSVLGRPGDNEQFF. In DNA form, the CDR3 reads TGCAGCGTTCTTGGGAGGCCCGGGGACAATGAGCAGTTCTTC.

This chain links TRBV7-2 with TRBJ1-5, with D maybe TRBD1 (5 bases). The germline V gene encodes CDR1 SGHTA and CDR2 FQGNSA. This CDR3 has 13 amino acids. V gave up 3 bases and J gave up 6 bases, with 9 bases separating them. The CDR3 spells CASSFQGSQPQHF. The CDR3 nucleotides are TGTGCCAGCAGCTTCCAGGGTTCTCAGCCCCAGCATTTT.

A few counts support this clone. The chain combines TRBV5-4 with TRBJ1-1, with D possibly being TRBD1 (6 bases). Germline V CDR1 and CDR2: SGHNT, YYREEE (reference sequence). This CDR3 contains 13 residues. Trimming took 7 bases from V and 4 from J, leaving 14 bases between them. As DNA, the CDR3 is TGTGCCAGCGAAGAAAGGGGGACCACTGAAGCTTTCTTT. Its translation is CASEERGTTEAFF.

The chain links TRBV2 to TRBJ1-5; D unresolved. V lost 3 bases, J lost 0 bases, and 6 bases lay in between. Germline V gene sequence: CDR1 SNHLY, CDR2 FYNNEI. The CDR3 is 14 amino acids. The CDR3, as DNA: TGTGCCAGCAGTGAGACGGATAGCAATCAGCCCCAGCATTTT. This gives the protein CASSETDSNQPQHF. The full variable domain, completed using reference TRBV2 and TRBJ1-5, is EPEVTQTPSHQVTQMGQEVILRCVPISNHLYFYWYRQILGQKVEFLVSFYNNEISEKSEIFDDQFSVERPDGSNFTLKIRSTKLEDSAMYFCASSETDSNQPQHFGDGTRLSIL.

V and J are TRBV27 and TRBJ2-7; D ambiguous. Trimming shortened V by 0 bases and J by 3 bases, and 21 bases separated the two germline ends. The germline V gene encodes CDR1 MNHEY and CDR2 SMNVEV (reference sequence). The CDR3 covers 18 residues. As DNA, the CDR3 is TGTGCCAGCAGTTTATCGTGGACGGCCTGGAAACCTTTCTACGAGCAGTACTTC. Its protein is CASSLSWTAWKPFYEQYF.

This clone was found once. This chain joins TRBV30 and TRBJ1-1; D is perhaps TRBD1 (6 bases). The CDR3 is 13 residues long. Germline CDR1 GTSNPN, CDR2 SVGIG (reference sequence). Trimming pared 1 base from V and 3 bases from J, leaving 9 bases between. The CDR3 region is CAWSAGGDTEAFF. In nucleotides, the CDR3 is TGTGCCTGGAGTGCCGGGGGCGACACTGAAGCTTTCTTT.

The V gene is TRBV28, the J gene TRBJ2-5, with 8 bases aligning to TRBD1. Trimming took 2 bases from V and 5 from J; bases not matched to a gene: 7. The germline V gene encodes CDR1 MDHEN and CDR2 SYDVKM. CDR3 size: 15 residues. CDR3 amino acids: CASSLGRQGRETQYF. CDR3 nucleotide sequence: TGTGCCAGCAGTTTAGGCCGACAGGGGAGGGAGACCCAGTACTTC.

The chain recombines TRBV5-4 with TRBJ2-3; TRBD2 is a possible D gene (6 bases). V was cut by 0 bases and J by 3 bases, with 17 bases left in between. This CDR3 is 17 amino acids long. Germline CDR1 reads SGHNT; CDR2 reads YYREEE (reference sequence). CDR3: CASSLATVAGSTDTQYF. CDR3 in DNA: TGTGCCAGCAGCTTGGCCACCGTGGCGGGGAGTACAGATACGCAGTATTTT.

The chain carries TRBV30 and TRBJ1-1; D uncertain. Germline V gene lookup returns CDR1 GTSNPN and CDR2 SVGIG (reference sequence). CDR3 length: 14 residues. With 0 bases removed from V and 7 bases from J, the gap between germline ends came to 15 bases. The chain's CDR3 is CAWSVGRLRHEAFF. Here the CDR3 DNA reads TGTGCCTGGAGTGTTGGCAGGCTGCGACATGAAGCTTTCTTT. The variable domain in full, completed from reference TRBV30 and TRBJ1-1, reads SQTIHQWPATLVQPVGSPLSLECTVEGTSNPNLYWYRQAAGRGLQLLFYSVGIGQISSEVPQNLSASRPQDRQFILSSKKLLLSDSGFYLCAWSVGRLRHEAFFGQGTRLTVV.

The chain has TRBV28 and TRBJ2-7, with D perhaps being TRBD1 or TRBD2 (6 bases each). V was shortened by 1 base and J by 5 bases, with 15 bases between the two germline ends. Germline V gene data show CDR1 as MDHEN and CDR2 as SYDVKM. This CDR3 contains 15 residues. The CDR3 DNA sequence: TGTGCCAGCAGTTTATTTTCCCTGGGGGGCGACGAGCAGTACTTC. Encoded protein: CASSLFSLGGDEQYF.

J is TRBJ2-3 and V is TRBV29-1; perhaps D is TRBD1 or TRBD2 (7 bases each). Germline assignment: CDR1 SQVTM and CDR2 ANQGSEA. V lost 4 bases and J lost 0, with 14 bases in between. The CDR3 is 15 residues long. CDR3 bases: TGCAGCGTTGCAGGGGGGGAACGTAGCACAGATACGCAGTATTTT. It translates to CSVAGGERSTDTQYF.

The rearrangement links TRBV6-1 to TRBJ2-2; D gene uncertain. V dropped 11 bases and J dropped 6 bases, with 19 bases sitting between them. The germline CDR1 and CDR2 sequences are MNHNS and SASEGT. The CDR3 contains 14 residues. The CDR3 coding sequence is TGTGCCGGCGCTAATCTTCAGTCCGCCGGGGAGCTGTTTTTT. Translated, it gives CAGANLQSAGELFF.

CDR3 in amino acids: CASSANRGHGTGELFF. For the CDR3, the DNA is TGCGCCAGCAGTGCGAACCGGGGCCACGGGACCGGGGAGCTGTTTTTT. This chain connects TRBV5-1 to TRBJ2-2; D may be TRBD1 or TRBD2 (5 bases each). The length of the CDR3 is 16 residues. V was cut by 5 bases and J by 5 bases, with 19 bases left in between. Looked up from germline, CDR1 is SGHRS and CDR2 is YFSETQ.

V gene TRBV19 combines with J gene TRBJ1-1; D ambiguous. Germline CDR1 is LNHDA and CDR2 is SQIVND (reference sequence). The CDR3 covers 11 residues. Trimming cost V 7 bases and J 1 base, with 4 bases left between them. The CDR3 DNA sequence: TGTGCCAGTAACGGGAACACTGAAGCTTTCTTT. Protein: CASNGNTEAFF. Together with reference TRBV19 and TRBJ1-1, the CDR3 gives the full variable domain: DGGITQSPKYLFRKEGQNVTLSCEQNLNHDAMYWYRQDPGQGLRLIYYSQIVNDFQKGDIAEGYSVSREKKESFPLTVTSAQKNPTAFYLCASNGNTEAFFGQGTRLTVV.

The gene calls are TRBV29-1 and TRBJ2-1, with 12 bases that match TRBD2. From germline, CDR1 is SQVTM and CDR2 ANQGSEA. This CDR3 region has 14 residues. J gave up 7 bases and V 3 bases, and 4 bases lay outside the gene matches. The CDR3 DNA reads TGCAGCGTTGATTGGACTAGCGGGAAAAATGAGCAGTTCTTC. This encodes CSVDWTSGKNEQFF.